This T cell receptor beta chain was identified in a study of shared clonotypes between healthy human individuals. General study points: In contrast to clonotypes shared by all four donors, non-shared clonotypes had lower generation probabilities.

An assay was performed, and its level was deep. Generated by immunoSEQ multiplex PCR, the TCRdb table keeps only in-frame clones and is missing some. The repertoire holds about 1.5 million clones, approximately 98% seen once, with 0.4% to 0.45% in the top ten. CDR1 KGHSH and CDR2 LQKENI come from the germline V gene. This CDR3 comprises 16 residues. The V gene lost 2 bases and the J gene lost 3 bases, with 16 bases spanning the gap. Notes on this clone: The antigen remains undetermined.

This sequence was found in a man aged 25 to 45 in good health. Sample: naive CD4+ T cells sorted from blood. Noted subset: CD45RA+ positively selected. V gene TRBV18 combines with J gene TRBJ2-5; D is unclear. The CDR3 sequence: CASSPAGSRREETQYF. For the CDR3, the DNA is TGTGCCAGCTCACCAGCCGGAAGCCGCCGCGAAGAGACCCAGTACTTC.